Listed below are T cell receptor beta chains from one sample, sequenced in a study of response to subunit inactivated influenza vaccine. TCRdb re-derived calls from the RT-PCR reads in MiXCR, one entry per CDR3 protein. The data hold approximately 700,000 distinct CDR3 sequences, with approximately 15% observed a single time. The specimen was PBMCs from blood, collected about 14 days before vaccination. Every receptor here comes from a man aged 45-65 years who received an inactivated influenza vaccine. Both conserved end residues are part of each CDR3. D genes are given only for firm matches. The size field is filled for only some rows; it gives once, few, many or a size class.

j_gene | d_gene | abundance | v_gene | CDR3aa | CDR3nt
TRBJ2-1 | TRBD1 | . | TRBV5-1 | CASSEGTGDEQFF | TGCGCCAGCAGCGAGGGGACAGGGGATGAGCAGTTCTTC
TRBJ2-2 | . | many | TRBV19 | CASRQYTGELFF | TGTGCCAGTAGACAGTACACCGGGGAGCTGTTTTTT
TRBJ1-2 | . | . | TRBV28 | CASKGAAWYGYTF | TGTGCCAGCAAGGGAGCGGCTTGGTATGGCTACACCTTC
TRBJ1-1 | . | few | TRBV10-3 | CAISRDFDTEAFF | TGTGCCATCAGCAGGGATTTTGACACTGAAGCTTTCTTT
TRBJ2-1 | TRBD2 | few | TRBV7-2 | CASSSYSGRGQFF | TGTGCCAGCAGCTCCTATAGCGGGAGGGGGCAGTTCTTC
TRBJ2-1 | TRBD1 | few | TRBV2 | CASSLQGAAYNEQFF | TGTGCCAGCAGCCTACAGGGGGCGGCCTACAATGAGCAGTTCTTC
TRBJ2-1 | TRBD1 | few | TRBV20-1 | CSATTGTVNEQFF | TGCAGTGCAACGACCGGGACAGTCAATGAGCAGTTCTTC
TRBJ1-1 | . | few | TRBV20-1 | CSAGTEKAFF | TGCAGTGCTGGGACGGAGAAAGCTTTCTTT
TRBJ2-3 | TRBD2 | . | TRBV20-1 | CSPGTSGRASTDTQYF | TGCAGCCCTGGAACAAGCGGGAGGGCCTCGACAGATACGCAGTATTTT
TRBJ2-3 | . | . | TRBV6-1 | CASSGQYQLSDTQYF | TGTGCCAGCAGTGGTCAGTATCAGTTATCAGATACGCAGTATTTT
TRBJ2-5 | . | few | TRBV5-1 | CASSVKSQETQYF | TGCGCCAGCAGCGTTAAATCGCAAGAGACCCAGTACTTC
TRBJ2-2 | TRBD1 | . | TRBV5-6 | CASRNIQGGNTGELFF | TGTGCCAGCAGGAACATACAGGGGGGGAACACCGGGGAGCTGTTTTTT
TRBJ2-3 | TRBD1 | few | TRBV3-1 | CASSPTPGTGEGTDTQYF | TGTGCCAGCAGCCCAACCCCCGGGACAGGGGAAGGGACAGATACGCAGTATTTT
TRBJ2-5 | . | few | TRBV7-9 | CASSPSPDWETQYF | TGTGCCAGCAGCCCGTCTCCGGACTGGGAGACCCAGTACTTC
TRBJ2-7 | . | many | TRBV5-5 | CASSGTSYEQYF | TGTGCCAGCAGCGGGACCTCCTACGAGCAGTACTTC
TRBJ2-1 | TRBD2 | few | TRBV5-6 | CASSLFSGGALDEQFF | TGTGCCAGCAGCTTGTTTAGCGGGGGGGCATTGGATGAGCAGTTCTTC
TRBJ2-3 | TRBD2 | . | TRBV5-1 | CASSLRGDYTDTQYF | TGCGCCAGCAGCTTGCGGGGGGACTACACAGATACGCAGTATTTT
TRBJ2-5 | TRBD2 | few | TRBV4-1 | CASSRGLAGGRVGVQETQYF | TGCGCCAGCAGCCGAGGACTAGCGGGGGGGCGAGTAGGTGTTCAAGAGACCCAGTACTTC
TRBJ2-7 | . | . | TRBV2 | CASSEGGLSYEQYF | TGTGCCAGCAGTGAAGGCGGGCTCTCCTACGAGCAGTACTTC
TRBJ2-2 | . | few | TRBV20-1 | CSARSRAFSAGELFF | TGCAGTGCTAGAAGCCGGGCCTTTTCAGCCGGGGAGCTGTTTTTT
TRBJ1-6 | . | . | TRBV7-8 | CASSLGVASSYNSPLHF | TGTGCCAGCAGCTTAGGGGTCGCGAGCTCCTATAATTCACCCCTCCACTTT
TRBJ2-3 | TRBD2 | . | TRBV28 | CASSPSGRAAGTQYF | TGTGCCAGCAGTCCCAGCGGGAGGGCCGCGGGTACGCAGTATTTT
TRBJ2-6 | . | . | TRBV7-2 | CASSLNFGANVLTF | TGTGCCAGCAGCTTAAATTTTGGGGCCAACGTCCTGACTTTC
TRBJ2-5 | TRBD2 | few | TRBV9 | CASSSGLEQETQYF | TGTGCCAGCAGCTCGGGACTAGAACAAGAGACCCAGTACTTC
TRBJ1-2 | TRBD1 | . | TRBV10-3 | CAISEDPINRGYGYTF | TGTGCCATCAGTGAGGATCCCATAAACAGGGGTTATGGCTACACCTTC